Sequencing of this T cell receptor (beta chain) was carried out in a study of prognosis after radiotherapy for stage I lung cancer. The TCR beta CDR3 region was amplified from genomic DNA, with two rounds of multiplex PCR being used for the amplification. TRBV and TRBJ genes each had their own specific primers in first-round PCR. TCRdb redid the calling of the multiplex PCR reads with MiXCR, one entry per CDR3 protein. This table holds approximately 41,000 distinct CDR3 sequences, around 24% found once. This clonotype has at least ten counts. Mismatch with germline at one junction end may stem from a read error. The CDR3 runs 14 residues. Germline V CDR1 and CDR2: SGHRS, YFSETQ.

This clonotype was sampled from a donor of 50 years or more with non-small cell lung cancer. The sample consisted of PBMCs, taken before or after stereotactic body radiation therapy (not recorded which). This chain links TRBV5-1 with TRBJ1-6; D uncertain. The CDR3 nucleotides read TGCGTCAGCAGACCCTCTCGTACTAGTTCACCCCTCCACTTT. It specifies CVSRPSRTSSPLHF.